This T cell receptor beta chain appears in the sequencing data of a study of radiation and T cells in renal cell carcinoma. Overall study findings and caveats: In blood, top tumor clones expanded by 2 weeks, shrinking by 4.

Regarding time point: baseline pretreatment blood. This sample's treatment: 15 Gy SBRT to primary tumor, nephrectomy 4 weeks later. This table comes from immunoSEQ multiplex PCR, and its TCRdb copy is limited to in-frame clones, with some not included. The sample carries about 140,000 clones, 83% recorded once. V was shortened by 2 bases and J by 7 bases, with 12 bases between the two germline ends. Germline CDR1 is SGHRS and CDR2 is YFSETQ. CDR3 size: 13 residues. Details on this clone: Its antigen remains unidentified.

This rearrangement joins TRBV5-1 to TRBJ1-1; no definite D call. The sequence derives from a woman aged 50 to 60 with renal cell carcinoma. The source was blood, collected from a patient whose treatment included radiotherapy and nephrectomy. The chain's CDR3 is CASSFGPVGEAFF. CDR3 in DNA: TGCGCCAGCAGCTTTGGCCCAGTGGGTGAAGCTTTCTTT.